The 18 T cell receptor beta chains below all came from one sample that was sequenced in a study of early T cells in non-severe SARS-CoV-2 infection. Using its own MiXCR run on the 5' RACE reads, TCRdb lists one record per CDR3 protein. The data show about 77,000 distinct CDR3 sequences, around 12% seen once. The sample was whole blood, taken at baseline. Receptors originate from an adult who was a healthcare worker with PCR-confirmed SARS-CoV-2 infection or an uninfected control (not recorded which). The donor label of this sample is uncertain.

The chain carries TRBV10-2 and TRBJ1-1, with D maybe TRBD1 (5 bases). The V end was cut by 6 bases, the J end by 1 base, with 12 bases between. The CDR3 is made up of 14 amino acids. Germline V gives CDR1 WSHSY, CDR2 SAAADI. CDR3: CASREGGGNTEAFF. The CDR3 region has the DNA TGCGCCAGCAGGGAGGGTGGGGGGAACACTGAAGCTTTCTTT.

This clonotype was observed many times. The rearrangement uses TRBV6-2 or TRBV6-3 and TRBJ1-6; D gene unclear. Trimming stripped 0 bases from V and 8 bases from J, with 8 bases between. The CDR3 spans 14 residues. Germline assignment: CDR1 MNHEY and CDR2 SVGEGT. The CDR3 region has the DNA TGTGCCAGCAGTTACTCTGGTGGGGATTCACCCCTCCACTTT. This codes for CASSYSGGDSPLHF.

This clonotype came up a few times. The chain has TRBV20-1 and TRBJ1-6, with a weak D call TRBD1 (5 bases). Per the germline V gene, CDR1 is DFQATT and CDR2 is SNEGSKA (reference sequence). The V end was cut by 3 bases, the J end by 6 bases, with 12 bases between. CDR3 size: 14 residues. The CDR3 spells CSARTVFGNSPLHF. CDR3 sequence (DNA): TGCAGTGCTAGGACAGTATTTGGTAATTCACCCCTCCACTTT.

V is TRBV10-3 and J is TRBJ2-7; TRBD1 might be the D (5 bases). Germline CDR1 ENHRY, CDR2 SYGVKD. V was clipped by 0 bases and J by 4 bases, with 16 bases between them. This CDR3 region has 16 residues. The CDR3: CAISESISPGMYEQYF. The CDR3 DNA reads as TGTGCCATCAGTGAGTCGATAAGTCCAGGGATGTACGAGCAGTACTTC.

This clonotype was counted ten times or more. The chain employs TRBV7-6 and TRBJ1-6; D gene unclear. Deletions cut 3 bases from V and 6 bases from J, with 12 bases between. The CDR3 length is 15 residues. The germline V gene has CDR1 SGHVS and CDR2 FNYEAQ. The CDR3 coding sequence is TGTGCCAGCAGCTTCGACCAGGCGGGTAATTCACCCCTCCACTTT. It translates to CASSFDQAGNSPLHF.

This clonotype was observed a few times. The chain uses TRBV7-9 and TRBJ2-1; 7 bases are a match to TRBD1. Germline values: CDR1 SEHNR, CDR2 FQNEAQ (reference sequence). J was trimmed by 8 bases and V by 0 bases; bases with no gene match: 10. The CDR3 is 16 amino acids. The CDR3 here is CASSLALARGTDEQFF. In DNA, the CDR3 is TGTGCCAGCAGCTTAGCGCTTGCCAGGGGGACAGATGAGCAGTTCTTC.

At least ten counts were recorded for this clonotype. The gene calls are TRBV20-1 and TRBJ2-3; 15 bases map to TRBD2. The CDR3 contains 18 residues. Germline V gene lookup returns CDR1 DFQATT and CDR2 SNEGSKA (reference sequence). V was clipped by 7 bases and J by 0 bases; unmatched bases: 11. Written as DNA, the CDR3 is TGCAGTGTTACAGGGACTAGCGGGAGGCGTGCTAGCACAGATACGCAGTATTTT. This sequence encodes CSVTGTSGRRASTDTQYF.

The chain carries TRBV5-1 and TRBJ2-5, with a tentative D call TRBD1 (5 bases). The germline CDR1 and CDR2 sequences are SGHRS and YFSETQ. CDR3 length: 16 residues. Trimming removed 6 bases from V and 1 base from J, with 19 bases in between. In DNA, the CDR3 is TGCGCCAGCACCCTTTTATTCCAGGGTCTCCAAGAGACCCAGTACTTC. This translates into CASTLLFQGLQETQYF. Drawing the rest from reference TRBV5-1 and TRBJ2-5, the complete variable domain is KAGVTQTPRYLIKTRGQQVTLSCSPISGHRSVSWYQQTPGQGLQFLFEYFSETQRNKGNFPGRFSGRQFSNSRSEMNVSTLELGDSALYLCASTLLFQGLQETQYFGPGTRLLVL.

This chain links TRBV11-1 with TRBJ2-3; the D gene is possibly TRBD1 (5 bases). Germline V gene lookup returns CDR1 SGHAT and CDR2 FQDESV (reference sequence). CDR3 length equals 14 residues. V lost 5 bases, J lost 3 bases, and 12 bases lay in between. This chain's CDR3 is CASSLGATTDTQYF. The CDR3 region has the DNA TGTGCCAGCAGCCTAGGGGCGACAACAGATACGCAGTATTTT.

The chain couples TRBV19 to TRBJ1-5; D is ambiguous. The V gene lost 2 bases and the J gene lost 7 bases, with 6 bases spanning the gap. There are 12 residues in the CDR3. The V gene's germline CDR1 is LNHDA and CDR2 SQIVND (reference sequence). The CDR3 DNA is TGTGCCAGTAGTATATCAGAGCAGCCCCAGCATTTT. Its translation: CASSISEQPQHF.

This clonotype was found a few times. This sequence joins TRBV19 and TRBJ2-1; the D is unclear. The CDR3 loop spans 12 amino acids. Germline V gives CDR1 LNHDA, CDR2 SQIVND (reference sequence). V lost 6 bases and J 10 bases, leaving 13 bases between the germline ends. The DNA for the CDR3 is TGTGCCAGTAGCCTACCGAAGGTGGAGCAGTTCTTC. Protein product: CASSLPKVEQFF.

The chain joins TRBV10-3 to TRBJ2-7, with 10 bases fitting TRBD2. J lost 3 bases, V lost 6 bases, and 8 bases had no gene match. The CDR3 runs 15 residues. CDR1 and CDR2 (germline): ENHRY, SYGVKD. CDR3 nucleotides: TGTGCCATCAGCTCTTCTAGCGGGGGCGTCTACGAGCAGTACTTC. Its translation: CAISSSSGGVYEQYF.

The chain couples TRBV7-2 to TRBJ2-5; D unclear. Germline CDR1 is SGHTA and CDR2 is FQGNSA. Between the trimmed V and J ends, which lost 3 bases and 1 base, there was a span of 9 bases. The CDR3 covers 14 residues. The CDR3 reads CASSFNGFQETQYF. In DNA form, the CDR3 reads TGTGCCAGCAGCTTTAACGGATTCCAAGAGACCCAGTACTTC.

This clonotype was seen more than once but under ten times. V usage is TRBV11-2 and J usage is TRBJ1-2, with D perhaps TRBD1 (5 bases). The V and J ends lost 5 bases and 4 bases respectively, with 17 bases between them. Per the germline V gene, CDR1 is SGHAT and CDR2 is FQNNGV. The CDR3 contains 15 residues. CDR3 nucleotides: TGTGCCAGCAGCCGGGGAAGGGGACTAGTCTATGGCTACACCTTC. It is translated as CASSRGRGLVYGYTF.

This clonotype has just a few counts. V gene TRBV5-1 combines with J gene TRBJ2-2; D unresolved. The CDR3 has 13 amino acids. The germline V gene encodes CDR1 SGHRS and CDR2 YFSETQ. The V end was cut by 5 bases, the J end by 3 bases, with 8 bases between. The CDR3 reads CASRETDTGELFF. The CDR3 DNA reads as TGCGCCAGCAGAGAAACGGACACCGGGGAGCTGTTTTTT.

In its sample, this clonotype was seen a few times. The gene calls are TRBV5-1 and TRBJ1-2, with 7 bases aligning to TRBD1. CDR3 size: 15 residues. Trimming removed 5 bases from V and 8 bases from J; junction bases left unmatched: 15. Germline values: CDR1 SGHRS, CDR2 YFSETQ. Here the CDR3 reads CASSQGQTRQGGYTF. CDR3 DNA: TGCGCCAGCAGTCAGGGACAGACCCGGCAGGGAGGCTACACCTTC.

This clonotype came up a few times. This chain joins TRBV6-6 and TRBJ2-3, with D unresolved. Germline assignment: CDR1 MNHNY and CDR2 SVGAGI (reference sequence). With 6 bases removed from V and 11 bases from J, the gap between germline ends came to 12 bases. The CDR3 covers 11 residues. The CDR3 is CASSSPRLQYF. For the CDR3, the DNA is TGTGCCAGCAGCTCTCCACGATTGCAGTATTTT.

This clonotype was counted between two and nine times. The V call is TRBV18, the J call TRBJ1-5; 8 nucleotides match TRBD1. Germline trimming cut 2 bases from V and 4 bases from J; bases unmatched to any gene: 7. Per germline, CDR1 KGHSH and CDR2 LQKENI. The CDR3 sequence is 16 residues long. CDR3 nucleotides: TGTGCCAGCTCACCAGTTCGGCAGGGGGCTAATCAGCCCCAGCATTTT. Protein sequence: CASSPVRQGANQPQHF.